The 20 T cell receptor beta chains below were found in one sample sequenced in a study of control samples from healthy donors and cancer patients. Here immunoSEQ multiplex PCR was the method, and the copy in TCRdb shows in-frame clones only, minus some. This sample has around 120,000 clones, with 85% to 90% found just once. Source material: blood. Every receptor here comes from a woman in her 70s in good health.

This chain links TRBV7-9 with TRBJ1-2; D is uncertain. Trimming shortened V by 3 bases and J by 7 bases, and 9 bases separated the two germline ends. The germline CDR1 and CDR2 sequences are SEHNR and FQNEAQ (reference sequence). The CDR3 has 12 residues. CDR3 nucleotide sequence: TGTGCCAGCAGCTTGCGGGATGCTGGCTACACCTTC. Protein product: CASSLRDAGYTF.

The V call is TRBV6-5, the J call TRBJ1-4; D may be TRBD1 (6 bases). The CDR3 contains 15 residues. CDR1 MNHEY and CDR2 SVGAGI come from the germline V gene. With 2 bases removed from V and 4 bases from J, the gap between germline ends came to 11 bases. CDR3 protein: CASSYSPGDNEKLFF. The CDR3 DNA reads as TGTGCCAGCAGTTACAGCCCAGGGGATAATGAAAAACTGTTTTTT.

The chain carries TRBV3-1 (or the pseudogene TRBV3-2) and TRBJ2-7; 7 nucleotides agree with TRBD1. The length of the CDR3 is 14 residues. Germline V gene lookup returns CDR1 LGHDT and CDR2 YNNKEL (reference sequence). Losses at the gene ends were 4 bases for V and 6 bases for J; bases not matched to a gene: 9. CDR3: CASSRGTVSGEQYF. DNA of the CDR3: TGTGCCAGCAGCCGGGGGACAGTTTCGGGCGAGCAGTACTTC.

This chain joins TRBV4-1 and TRBJ1-6; 7 positions match TRBD1. CDR1 MGHRA and CDR2 YSYEKL come from the germline V gene. This CDR3 contains 15 residues. Trimming cost V 0 bases and J 7 bases; bases outside gene matches: 3. CDR3 region: CASSQDTGVNSPLHF. The CDR3 DNA is TGCGCCAGCAGCCAAGATACAGGGGTCAATTCACCCCTCCACTTT.

The chain carries TRBV7-9 and TRBJ1-1; D possibly corresponds to TRBD1 (5 bases). Germline loops: CDR1 SEHNR, CDR2 FQNEAQ (reference sequence). V lost 5 bases to trimming and J lost 1 base, with 17 bases between them. The CDR3 covers 16 residues. CDR3 in DNA: TGTGCCAGCAGCCCCAATTCGGGGCAGGGGAACACTGAAGCTTTCTTT. It specifies CASSPNSGQGNTEAFF.

The chain recombines TRBV5-6 with TRBJ2-1; possible D gene TRBD1, 5 bases. The germline V and J ends were trimmed by 3 bases and 9 bases, with 13 bases remaining between them. Per germline, CDR1 SGHDT and CDR2 YYEEEE. This CDR3 contains 13 residues. The CDR3, as DNA: TGTGCCAGCAGCTACCAAGACAGCATTGAGCAGTTCTTC. It is translated as CASSYQDSIEQFF.

This chain connects TRBV5-5 to TRBJ2-7; D ambiguous. V was clipped by 1 base and J by 6 bases, with 8 bases between them. Germline-derived CDR1 and CDR2 are SGHKS and YYEKEE (reference sequence). The CDR3 has 12 amino acids. The chain's CDR3 is CASSLYWGEQYF. CDR3 nucleotides: TGTGCCAGCAGCTTGTATTGGGGCGAGCAGTACTTC.

The chain couples TRBV28 to TRBJ2-1, with TRBD2 matching 9 bases. In germline, CDR1 is MDHEN, CDR2 SYDVKM. V dropped 0 bases and J dropped 5; count of bases not matched to a gene: 5. CDR3 length equals 16 residues. In nucleotides, the CDR3 is TGTGCCAGCAGTTTATGGTCTAGCGGGGCACACAATGAGCAGTTCTTC. Translated, it gives CASSLWSSGAHNEQFF.

The chain links TRBV6-2 or TRBV6-3 to TRBJ1-1; D remains ambiguous. Per germline, CDR1 MNHEY and CDR2 SVGEGT. The CDR3 length is 15 residues. The germline V and J ends were trimmed by 3 bases and 5 bases, with 16 bases remaining between them. CDR3 bases: TGTGCCAGCAGTTATAAGGGCGGAATAGGGACTGAAGCTTTCTTT. Protein sequence: CASSYKGGIGTEAFF.

The rearrangement uses TRBV4-1 and TRBJ1-4; a possible D gene is TRBD1 (5 bases). Per the germline V gene, CDR1 is MGHRA and CDR2 is YSYEKL. The CDR3 contains 16 residues. Trimming took 1 base from V and 6 from J, leaving 15 bases between them. The CDR3 loop is CASSQGGRLAHEKLFF. The CDR3 DNA follows: TGCGCCAGCAGCCAAGGGGGCCGTTTAGCCCATGAAAAACTGTTTTTT.

The V and J genes are TRBV4-2 and TRBJ1-1; D gene ambiguous. CDR1 is LGHNA, CDR2 YNFKEQ, per germline. V dropped 0 bases and J dropped 3 bases, with 8 bases sitting between them. CDR3 length: 14 residues. CDR3 residues: CASSQDPSDTEAFF. The CDR3 nucleotides read TGTGCCAGCAGCCAAGATCCCTCAGACACTGAAGCTTTCTTT.

This chain connects TRBV19 to TRBJ2-1, with a tentative D call TRBD1 (5 bases). The CDR3 runs 11 residues. Trimming left V 9 bases short and J 4 bases short, with 7 bases between. The germline gives CDR1 LNHDA, CDR2 SQIVND (reference sequence). The chain's CDR3 is CASRVYNEQFF. CDR3 sequence (DNA): TGTGCCAGCAGGGTTTACAATGAGCAGTTCTTC.

The V and J genes are TRBV5-1 and TRBJ1-6; the match to TRBD1 covers 7 bases. This CDR3 region has 15 residues. V lost 2 bases, J lost 5 bases, and 4 bases stayed unmatched. Per germline, CDR1 SGHRS and CDR2 YFSETQ. CDR3 loop: CASSLGTANNSPLHF. DNA for the CDR3: TGCGCCAGCAGCTTAGGGACAGCCAATAATTCACCCCTCCACTTT.

The chain couples TRBV4-3 to TRBJ1-2; TRBD1 is a possible D gene (5 bases). Germline V gives CDR1 LGHNA, CDR2 YSLEER. This CDR3 has 13 amino acids. V dropped 2 bases and J dropped 4 bases, with 8 bases sitting between them. CDR3 loop: CASSQQGLYGYTF. Here the CDR3 DNA reads TGCGCCAGCAGCCAACAGGGTCTCTATGGCTACACCTTC.

This chain connects TRBV27 to TRBJ2-7; no clear D. This CDR3 spans 15 amino acids. From germline, CDR1 is MNHEY and CDR2 SMNVEV (reference sequence). Deletions cut 8 bases from V and 2 bases from J, with 19 bases between. The CDR3 DNA is TGTGCCAGCCAGGCGGAAGGGTTCTCAGCCTACGAGCAGTACTTC. Its protein product is CASQAEGFSAYEQYF.

The chain couples TRBV5-4 to TRBJ2-1; 8 bases map to TRBD2. The trim removed 4 bases at V and 6 bases at J, leaving 9 bases unmatched. The CDR3 spans 15 residues. Per the germline V gene, CDR1 is SGHNT and CDR2 is YYREEE (reference sequence). Here the CDR3 reads CASSPGLDPRNEQFF. In nucleotides, the CDR3 is TGTGCCAGCAGCCCGGGACTAGACCCGCGCAATGAGCAGTTCTTC.

The gene calls are TRBV19 and TRBJ1-1; D not resolved. CDR3 size: 15 residues. CDR1 is LNHDA, CDR2 SQIVND, per germline (reference sequence). The V end lost 7 bases, the J end lost 0 bases, and 15 bases lay between the germline ends. The DNA of the CDR3 is TGTGCCAGTATGGTCTCGTATAGGATGAACACTGAAGCTTTCTTT. It is translated as CASMVSYRMNTEAFF.

The chain employs TRBV24-1 and TRBJ2-2; 14 bases match TRBD2. Germline-derived CDR1 and CDR2 are KGHDR and SFDVKD. The V gene end was trimmed by 3 bases and the J gene end by 0 bases; junction bases not matched to a gene: 8. This CDR3 is 20 amino acids long. CDR3 nucleotides: TGTGCCACCAGTGATGAACTGACTAGCGGGGGGGTATCGAACACCGGGGAGCTGTTTTTT. It yields the protein CATSDELTSGGVSNTGELFF.

V gene TRBV7-9 combines with J gene TRBJ2-5; D gene uncertain. The CDR3 totals 15 residues. The V and J ends lost 5 bases and 2 bases respectively, with 15 bases between them. Germline lookup yields CDR1 SEHNR and CDR2 FQNEAQ (reference sequence). In DNA form, the CDR3 reads TGTGCCAGCAGCGAACTCCAGGTTACACAAGAGACCCAGTACTTC. Translated: CASSELQVTQETQYF.

The CDR3 nucleotides are TGTGCCATCGGCGCACCAGACACTGAAGCTTTCTTT. This translates into CAIGAPDTEAFF. The chain combines TRBV10-3 with TRBJ1-1; D gene unclear. The CDR3 is 12 residues long. Trimming cost V 8 bases and J 3 bases, with 10 bases left between them. Germline V CDR1 and CDR2: ENHRY, SYGVKD.